This TCR beta chain is drawn from a study of blood T cell repertoires in COVID-19. About the study: Sites in the United States, Italy and Spain provided acute and convalescent COVID-19 samples. Nucleic acid was either cDNA or gDNA, and it came from T cells, B-cell-depleted T cells, or PBMCs.

TCRdb's copy holds only in-frame clones and misses some; the assay was immunoSEQ multiplex PCR. The sample consists of about 170,000 clones, more than 65% of them appearing once. CDR1 and CDR2 (germline): SGDLS, YYNGEE. This CDR3 spans 15 amino acids. With V trimmed by 3 bases and J by 6 bases, 4 bases remained unmatched. Participants, roughly 18 to 90 years old, spanned 25 or so US areas. This chain uses TRBV9 with TRBJ1-6, with 9 bases fitting TRBD1. Sequencing was performed on PBMCs or T cells enriched from blood (not recorded which). This receptor was identified in a man between 50 and 59 years old who had recovered from COVID-19. CDR3 amino acids: CASSAPGQGNSPLHF. In nucleotides, the CDR3 is TGTGCCAGCAGCGCTCCGGGACAGGGTAATTCACCCCTCCACTTT.